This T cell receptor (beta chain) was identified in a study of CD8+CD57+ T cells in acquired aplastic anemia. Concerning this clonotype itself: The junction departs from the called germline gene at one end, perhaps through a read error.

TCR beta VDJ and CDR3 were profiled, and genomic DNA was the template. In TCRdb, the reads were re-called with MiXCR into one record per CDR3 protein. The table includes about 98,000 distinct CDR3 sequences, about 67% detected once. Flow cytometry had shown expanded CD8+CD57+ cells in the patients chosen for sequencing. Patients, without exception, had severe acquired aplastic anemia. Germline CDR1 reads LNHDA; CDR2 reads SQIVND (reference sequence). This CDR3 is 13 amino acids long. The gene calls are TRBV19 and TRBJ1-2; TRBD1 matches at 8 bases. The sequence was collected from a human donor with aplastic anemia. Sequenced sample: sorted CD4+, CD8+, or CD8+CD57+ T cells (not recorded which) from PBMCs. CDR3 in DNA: TGTGCCAGTAGCATAGACAGGGGTGGTGGCTACACCTTC. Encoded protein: CASSIDRGGGYTF. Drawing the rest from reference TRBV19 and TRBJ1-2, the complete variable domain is DGGITQSPKYLFRKEGQNVTLSCEQNLNHDAMYWYRQDPGQGLRLIYYSQIVNDFQKGDIAEGYSVSREKKESFPLTVTSAQKNPTAFYLCASSIDRGGGYTFGSGTRLTVV.